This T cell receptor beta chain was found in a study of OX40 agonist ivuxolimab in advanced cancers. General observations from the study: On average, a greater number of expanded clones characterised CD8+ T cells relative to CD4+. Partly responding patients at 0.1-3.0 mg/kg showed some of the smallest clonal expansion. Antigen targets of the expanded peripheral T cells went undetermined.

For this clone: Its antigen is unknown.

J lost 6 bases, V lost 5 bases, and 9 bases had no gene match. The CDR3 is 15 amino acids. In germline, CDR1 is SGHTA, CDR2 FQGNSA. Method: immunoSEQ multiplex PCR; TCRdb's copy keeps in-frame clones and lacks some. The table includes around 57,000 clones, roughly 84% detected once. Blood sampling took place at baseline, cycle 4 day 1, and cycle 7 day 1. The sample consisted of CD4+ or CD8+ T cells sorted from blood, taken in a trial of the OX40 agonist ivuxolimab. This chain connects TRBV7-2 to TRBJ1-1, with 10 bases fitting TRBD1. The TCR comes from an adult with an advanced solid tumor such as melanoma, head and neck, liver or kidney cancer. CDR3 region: CASSHLGDRGPEAFF. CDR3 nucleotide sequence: TGTGCCAGCAGCCATCTTGGGGACAGGGGACCTGAAGCTTTCTTT.